This T cell receptor (beta chain) was documented in a study of long-term antiretroviral therapy in people with HIV. Runs used v3.0 of the immunoSEQ assay and were done at survey level. Here immunoSEQ multiplex PCR was the method, and the copy in TCRdb shows in-frame clones only, minus some. The data contain more than 15,000 clones, roughly 80% of them singletons. The source was unsorted PBMCs, collected less than 1.3 years before starting antiretroviral therapy. The sequence was collected from a young man with HIV.

The CDR3 protein is CASSVGENTEAFF. The DNA for the CDR3 is TGTGCCAGCAGTGTTGGGGAAAACACTGAAGCTTTCTTT. This chain connects TRBV2 to TRBJ1-1; D uncertain. CDR3 length: 13 amino acids. Trimming removed 4 bases at V and 2 bases at J, with 8 bases between. Per germline, CDR1 SNHLY and CDR2 FYNNEI.